These T cell receptor beta chains were read from a single sample in a study of blood T cell repertoires in COVID-19. Repertoires were generated with immunoSEQ multiplex PCR, while TCRdb's copy carries only in-frame clones and drops some. The repertoire holds about 310,000 clones, with about nine tenths as singletons. The sequencing input was peripheral blood. The receptors were sampled from a woman aged 25 to 39 with COVID-19, enrolled during active disease. The CDR3 runs from the conserved cysteine through the conserved F or W. Fields, in order: clone size, J gene, V gene, D gene, CDR3 protein, CDR3 DNA. D genes are given only for firm matches. Clone size is not always given. Where it is, it says once, few, many or a class for expanded clones.

clone_size: .
j_call: TRBJ1-1
v_call: TRBV30
d_call: .
cdr3_aa: CAWSGGRADTEAFF
cdr3_nt: TGTGCCTGGAGTGGAGGCAGAGCTGACACTGAAGCTTTCTTT

clone_size: .
j_call: TRBJ1-1
v_call: TRBV18
d_call: TRBD1
cdr3_aa: CASSPFGQGNTEAFF
cdr3_nt: TGTGCCAGCTCACCTTTTGGACAGGGGAACACTGAAGCTTTCTTT

clone_size: once
j_call: TRBJ2-3
v_call: TRBV18
d_call: TRBD1
cdr3_aa: CASSPRGQGRTHTDTQYF
cdr3_nt: TGTGCCAGCTCACCGCGCGGACAGGGAAGAACCCACACAGATACGCAGTATTTT

clone_size: .
j_call: TRBJ1-2
v_call: TRBV28
d_call: .
cdr3_aa: CASSLRVWDGYTF
cdr3_nt: TGTGCCAGCAGTTTACGGGTTTGGGATGGCTACACCTTC

clone_size: .
j_call: TRBJ2-7
v_call: TRBV10-3
d_call: .
cdr3_aa: CAISGQESEQYF
cdr3_nt: TGTGCCATCAGTGGACAGGAATCCGAGCAGTACTTC

clone_size: .
j_call: TRBJ2-2
v_call: TRBV19
d_call: TRBD1
cdr3_aa: CASRQGDFPGELFF
cdr3_nt: TGTGCCAGCAGACAGGGGGACTTCCCCGGGGAGCTGTTTTTT

clone_size: .
j_call: TRBJ2-7
v_call: TRBV7-9
d_call: TRBD2
cdr3_aa: CASSQGLAGVLQYF
cdr3_nt: TGTGCCAGCAGCCAAGGACTAGCGGGAGTTTTGCAGTACTTC

clone_size: .
j_call: TRBJ1-1
v_call: TRBV12-3/TRBV12-4
d_call: TRBD1
cdr3_aa: CASSTQGYTEAFF
cdr3_nt: TGTGCCAGCAGTACACAGGGGTACACTGAAGCTTTCTTT

clone_size: .
j_call: TRBJ1-1
v_call: TRBV2
d_call: TRBD1
cdr3_aa: CASSEALRDRDALNTEAFF
cdr3_nt: TGTGCCAGCAGTGAAGCGCTTCGGGACAGGGACGCCCTGAACACTGAAGCTTTCTTT

clone_size: .
j_call: TRBJ2-1
v_call: TRBV30
d_call: TRBD2
cdr3_aa: CAWRPGLAGGGYNEQFF
cdr3_nt: TGTGCCTGGAGACCGGGACTAGCGGGAGGAGGCTACAATGAGCAGTTCTTC

clone_size: .
j_call: TRBJ2-2
v_call: TRBV9
d_call: TRBD2
cdr3_aa: CASSVSSGANTGELFF
cdr3_nt: TGTGCCAGCAGCGTGTCCAGCGGGGCGAACACCGGGGAGCTGTTTTTT

clone_size: once
j_call: TRBJ1-1
v_call: TRBV5-1
d_call: .
cdr3_aa: CASSLDLFNTEAFF
cdr3_nt: TGCGCCAGCAGCTTGGATTTATTCAACACTGAAGCTTTCTTT

clone_size: once
j_call: TRBJ1-1
v_call: TRBV6-5
d_call: TRBD1
cdr3_aa: CASRVQGMNTEAFF
cdr3_nt: TGTGCCAGCAGGGTACAGGGGATGAACACTGAAGCTTTCTTT

clone_size: .
j_call: TRBJ2-7
v_call: TRBV27
d_call: TRBD2
cdr3_aa: CASSSGLGGVYEQYF
cdr3_nt: TGTGCCAGCAGTTCTGGGTTGGGGGGGGTCTACGAGCAGTACTTC